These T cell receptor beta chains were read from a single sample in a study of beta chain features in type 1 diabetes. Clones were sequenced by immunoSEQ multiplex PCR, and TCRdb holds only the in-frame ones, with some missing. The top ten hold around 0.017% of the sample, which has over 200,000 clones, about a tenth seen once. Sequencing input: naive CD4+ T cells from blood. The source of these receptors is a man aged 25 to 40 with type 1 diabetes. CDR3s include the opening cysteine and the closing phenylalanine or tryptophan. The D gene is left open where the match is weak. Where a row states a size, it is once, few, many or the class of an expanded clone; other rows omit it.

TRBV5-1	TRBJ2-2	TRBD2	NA	CASLGLAGTGELFF	TGCGCCAGCCTCGGACTAGCGGGGACCGGGGAGCTGTTTTTT
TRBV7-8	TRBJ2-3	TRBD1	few	CASNPWDRAADTQYF	TGTGCCAGCAACCCGTGGGACAGGGCGGCAGATACGCAGTATTTT
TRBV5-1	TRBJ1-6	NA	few	CASSLVGGDSPLHF	TGCGCCAGCAGCTTGGTTGGGGGGGATTCACCCCTCCACTTT
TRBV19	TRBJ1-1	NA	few	CASSPWMGPTEAFF	TGTGCCAGTAGTCCTTGGATGGGCCCCACTGAAGCTTTCTTT
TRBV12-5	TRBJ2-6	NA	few	CASGLEPPSGANVLTF	TGTGCTAGTGGTTTGGAGCCTCCCTCTGGGGCCAACGTCCTGACTTTC
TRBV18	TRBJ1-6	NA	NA	CASSPVASSYNSPLHF	TGTGCCAGCTCACCAGTCGCCAGCTCCTATAATTCACCCCTCCACTTT
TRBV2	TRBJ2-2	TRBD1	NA	CASSERGQDTGELFF	TGTGCCAGCAGTGAAAGGGGACAGGACACCGGGGAGCTGTTTTTT
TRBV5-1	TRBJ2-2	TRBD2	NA	CASSLSERGLGELFF	TGCGCCAGCAGCTTGTCGGAGCGGGGTCTTGGGGAGCTGTTTTTT
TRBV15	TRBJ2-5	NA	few	CATSRGLKETQYF	TGTGCCACCAGCAGAGGCCTAAAAGAGACCCAGTACTTC
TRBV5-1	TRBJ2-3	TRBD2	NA	CASSPGTSGVSDTQYF	TGCGCCAGCAGCCCCGGGACTAGCGGGGTCTCAGATACGCAGTATTTT
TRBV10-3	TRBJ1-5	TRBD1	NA	CAIRDDRDQPQHF	TGTGCCATCCGAGACGACAGGGACCAGCCCCAGCATTTT
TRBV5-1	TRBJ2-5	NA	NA	CASSQQETQYF	TGCGCCAGCAGCCAACAAGAGACCCAGTACTTC
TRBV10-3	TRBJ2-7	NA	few	CAIGSSTSYEQYF	TGTGCCATTGGGTCTAGCACTTCCTACGAGCAGTACTTC
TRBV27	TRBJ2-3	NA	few	CASSYLDTQYF	TGTGCCAGCAGTTACTTAGATACGCAGTATTTT
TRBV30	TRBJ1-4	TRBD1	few	CAWSVDRVVEKLFF	TGTGCCTGGAGTGTGGACAGGGTCGTTGAAAAACTGTTTTTT
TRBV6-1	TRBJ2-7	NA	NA	CASTLGDSYEQYF	TGTGCCAGCACTCTCGGGGACTCCTACGAGCAGTACTTC
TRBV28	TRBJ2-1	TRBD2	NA	CASSPLAGGFYNEQFF	TGTGCCAGCAGTCCCCTGGCGGGGGGGTTTTACAATGAGCAGTTCTTC
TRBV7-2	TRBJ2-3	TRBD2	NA	CASSTERGDTQYF	TGTGCCAGCAGCACAGAGCGGGGAGATACGCAGTATTTT
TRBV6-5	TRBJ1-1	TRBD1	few	CASSAGTANTEAFF	TGTGCCAGCAGTGCCGGGACAGCGAACACTGAAGCTTTCTTT
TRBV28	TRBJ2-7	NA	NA	CATTNAYEQYF	TGTGCCACCACAAACGCCTACGAGCAGTACTTC
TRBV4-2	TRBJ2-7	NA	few	CATTSQGFGEQYF	TGTGCCACCACTTCACAGGGATTTGGCGAGCAGTACTTC
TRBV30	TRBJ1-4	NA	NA	CAWVCNGFWGEKLFF	TGTGCCTGGGTGTGCAACGGATTCTGGGGCGAAAAACTGTTTTTT
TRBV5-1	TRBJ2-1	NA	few	CASSLDGGSRNEQFF	TGCGCCAGCAGCTTGGATGGGGGGTCACGCAATGAGCAGTTCTTC
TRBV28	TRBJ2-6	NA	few	CASSPGGSGANVLTF	TGTGCCAGCAGTCCCGGGGGCTCTGGGGCCAACGTCCTGACTTTC
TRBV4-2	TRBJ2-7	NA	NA	CASSPVGSYEQYF	TGTGCCAGCAGCCCCGTCGGGTCCTACGAGCAGTACTTC
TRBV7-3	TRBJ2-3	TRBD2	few	CASSSGNSGGTDTQYF	TGTGCCAGCAGCTCGGGGAATAGCGGGGGGACAGATACGCAGTATTTT
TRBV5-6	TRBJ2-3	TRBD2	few	CASSRTSGGDTQYF	TGTGCCAGCTCTCGGACTAGCGGAGGGGATACGCAGTATTTT
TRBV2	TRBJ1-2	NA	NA	CASSDGGNHGYTF	TGTGCCAGCAGTGATGGCGGGAATCATGGCTACACCTTC
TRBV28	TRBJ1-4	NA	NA	CASSQPTPGRNEKLFF	TGTGCCAGCAGTCAACCCACCCCCGGGAGAAATGAAAAACTGTTTTTT
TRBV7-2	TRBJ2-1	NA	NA	CASSLSPAYNEQFF	TGTGCCAGCAGCTTAAGCCCCGCCTACAATGAGCAGTTCTTC
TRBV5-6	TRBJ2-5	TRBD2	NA	CASSYFALAGEETQYF	TGTGCCAGCAGCTACTTCGCGCTAGCGGGGGAAGAGACCCAGTACTTC
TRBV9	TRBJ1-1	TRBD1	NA	CASSVRGQLNTEAFF	TGTGCCAGCAGCGTCAGGGGACAGCTGAACACTGAAGCTTTCTTT
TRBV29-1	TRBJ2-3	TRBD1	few	CSAKDRGPTDTQYF	TGCAGCGCGAAGGACAGGGGGCCAACAGATACGCAGTATTTT
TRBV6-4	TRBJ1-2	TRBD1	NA	CASSATGGNYGYTF	TGTGCCAGCAGTGCTACAGGGGGCAACTATGGCTACACCTTC
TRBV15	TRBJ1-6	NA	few	CATSRDQQENSPLHF	TGTGCCACCAGCAGAGATCAACAGGAAAATTCACCCCTCCACTTT
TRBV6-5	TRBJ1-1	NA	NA	CASSVTGIGTEAFF	TGTGCCAGCAGTGTCACAGGGATCGGCACTGAAGCTTTCTTT
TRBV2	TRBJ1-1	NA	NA	CASSEPRRGGRAEAFF	TGTGCCAGCAGTGAACCCCGTCGCGGTGGTAGAGCTGAAGCTTTCTTT
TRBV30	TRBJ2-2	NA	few	CACAGTDYTGELFF	TGTGCCTGCGCGGGGACAGACTACACCGGGGAGCTGTTTTTT
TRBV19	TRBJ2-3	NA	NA	CASSPRGGMNADTQYF	TGTGCCAGTAGTCCCCGTGGGGGGATGAACGCAGATACGCAGTATTTT
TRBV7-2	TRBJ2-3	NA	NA	CASSFGSGAKEDTQYF	TGTGCCAGCAGCTTCGGTTCAGGGGCCAAAGAAGATACGCAGTATTTT
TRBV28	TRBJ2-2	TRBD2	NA	CASSSPPWRGTSNTGELFF	TGTGCCAGCAGTTCCCCCCCCTGGCGGGGGACCTCGAACACCGGGGAGCTGTTTTTT
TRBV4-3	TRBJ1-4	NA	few	CASSQLAVSATNEKLFF	TGCGCCAGCAGCCAATTAGCGGTTTCCGCGACTAATGAAAAACTGTTTTTT
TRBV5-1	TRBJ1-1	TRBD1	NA	CASSGGTGGRTEAFF	TGCGCCAGCAGCGGGGGGACAGGGGGACGGACTGAAGCTTTCTTT
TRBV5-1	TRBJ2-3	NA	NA	CASSLVAADTQYF	TGCGCCAGCAGCTTGGTAGCGGCAGATACGCAGTATTTT
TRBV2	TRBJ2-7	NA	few	CASSGGVQLTSSYEQYF	TGTGCCAGCAGTGGGGGGGTTCAACTAACGAGCTCCTACGAGCAGTACTTC
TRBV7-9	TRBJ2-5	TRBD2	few	CASSSYSGQETQYF	TGTGCCAGCAGCTCCTATAGCGGGCAAGAGACCCAGTACTTC
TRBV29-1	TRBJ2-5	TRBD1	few	CSVERQGHLLWETQYF	TGCAGCGTTGAGCGACAGGGACACTTATTGTGGGAGACCCAGTACTTC
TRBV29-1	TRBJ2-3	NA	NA	CSVVSQSTDTQYF	TGCAGCGTTGTCTCCCAGAGCACAGATACGCAGTATTTT
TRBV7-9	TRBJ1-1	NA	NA	CASSLGQGKTEAFF	TGTGCCAGCAGCTTAGGGCAGGGAAAGACTGAAGCTTTCTTT
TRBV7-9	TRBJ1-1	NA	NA	CATSNSGAEAFF	TGTGCCACCTCAAATTCGGGGGCTGAAGCTTTCTTT
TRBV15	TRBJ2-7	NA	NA	CATSSQGGEQYF	TGTGCCACCAGCTCCCAAGGAGGCGAGCAGTACTTC
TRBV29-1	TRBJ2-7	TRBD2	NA	CSAMGAGGSYEQYF	TGCAGCGCCATGGGAGCGGGGGGCTCCTACGAGCAGTACTTC
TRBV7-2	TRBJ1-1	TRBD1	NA	CASSVTQGAEAFF	TGTGCCAGCAGCGTAACCCAGGGGGCTGAAGCTTTCTTT
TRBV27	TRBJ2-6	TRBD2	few	CASSPQGLAGAGANVLTF	TGTGCCAGCAGTCCCCAAGGACTAGCGGGGGCTGGGGCCAACGTCCTGACTTTC
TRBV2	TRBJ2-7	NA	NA	CASVTGYEQYF	TGTGCCAGCGTGACGGGCTACGAGCAGTACTTC
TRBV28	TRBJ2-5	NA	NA	CASSLRGVRETQYF	TGTGCCAGCAGTTTAAGGGGCGTGCGAGAGACCCAGTACTTC
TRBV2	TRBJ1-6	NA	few	CASSQIVGPLHF	TGTGCCAGCAGTCAGATCGTTGGTCCCCTCCACTTT